This TCR beta chain was identified in a study of blood T cell repertoires in COVID-19. The table came from immunoSEQ multiplex PCR; TCRdb's copy has only in-frame clones and leaves some out. The table shows 45,000 to 55,000 clones, with 84% occurring only once. Trimming at V came to 7 bases and at J to 5 bases, leaving 8 bases not matched to a gene. Germline lookup yields CDR1 SQVTM and CDR2 ANQGSEA. The CDR3 spans 14 residues. This clone occurred a few times. The chain employs TRBV29-1 and TRBJ2-2; 9 positions match TRBD1. The clonotype comes from a man aged 50-59 years with active COVID-19. The sample was peripheral blood. CDR3 DNA: TGCAGCGCGCGAGCACAGGGGGCAACCGGGGAGCTGTTTTTT. Translation gives CSARAQGATGELFF.